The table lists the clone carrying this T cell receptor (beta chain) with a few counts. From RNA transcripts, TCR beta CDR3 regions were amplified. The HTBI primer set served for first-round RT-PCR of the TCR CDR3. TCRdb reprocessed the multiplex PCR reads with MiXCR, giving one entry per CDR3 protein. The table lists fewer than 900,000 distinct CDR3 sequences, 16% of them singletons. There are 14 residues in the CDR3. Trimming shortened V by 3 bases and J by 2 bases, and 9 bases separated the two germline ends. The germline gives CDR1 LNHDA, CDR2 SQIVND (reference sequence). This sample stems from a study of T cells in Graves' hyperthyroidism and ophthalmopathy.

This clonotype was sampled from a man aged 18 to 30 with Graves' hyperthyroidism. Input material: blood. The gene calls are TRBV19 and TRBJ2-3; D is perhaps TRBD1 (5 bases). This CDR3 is CASSIQGDTDTQYF. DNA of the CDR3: TGTGCCAGTAGTATCCAAGGGGACACAGATACGCAGTATTTT.